These T cell receptor beta chains were read from a single sample in a study of blood T cell repertoires in COVID-19. Generated by immunoSEQ multiplex PCR, the TCRdb table keeps only in-frame clones and is missing some. The table lists roughly 150,000 clones, approximately 78% of them singletons. The sample comprised peripheral blood. The receptors derive from a human donor in a cohort sampled during active COVID-19. The CDR3 runs from the conserved cysteine through the conserved F or W. The D gene is left open where the match is weak. Expanded clones get a size class; other rows say once, few or many, or leave the size out.

D gene	V gene	J gene	clone size	CDR3 protein	CDR3 DNA
TRBD1	TRBV27	TRBJ2-7	-	CASSLSLGTVSYEQYF	TGTGCCAGCAGCCTAAGTTTGGGGACAGTCTCCTACGAGCAGTACTTC
-	TRBV6-6	TRBJ1-2	-	CASSYAGYGGYTF	TGTGCCAGCAGTTATGCAGGGTACGGCGGCTACACCTTC
TRBD2	TRBV5-1	TRBJ2-1	-	CASSPGGNSYNEQFF	TGCGCCAGCAGCCCGGGGGGGAACTCCTACAATGAGCAGTTCTTC
-	TRBV7-2	TRBJ2-7	-	CASSFDSSYEQYF	TGTGCCAGCAGCTTCGACAGTTCCTACGAGCAGTACTTC
-	TRBV6-6	TRBJ1-1	-	CASTGDATEAFF	TGTGCCAGCACAGGGGATGCCACTGAAGCTTTCTTT
TRBD1	TRBV28	TRBJ1-3	-	CASSFLGTGAGNTIYF	TGTGCCAGCAGTTTTCTGGGGACAGGGGCTGGAAACACCATATATTTT
-	TRBV30	TRBJ1-2	-	CAWIDGPANYGYTF	TGTGCCTGGATCGATGGGCCCGCCAACTATGGCTACACCTTC
TRBD2	TRBV5-6	TRBJ2-7	-	CASSRLAVYEQYF	TGTGCCAGCAGCAGACTAGCGGTCTACGAGCAGTACTTC
TRBD2	TRBV27	TRBJ2-7	-	CASSYDGGESYEQYF	TGTGCCAGCAGTTATGATGGGGGGGAATCCTACGAGCAGTACTTC
TRBD1	TRBV11-3	TRBJ2-2	-	CASSWDRGHSTGELFF	TGTGCCAGCAGTTGGGACAGGGGGCATAGCACCGGGGAGCTGTTTTTT
-	TRBV6-5	TRBJ1-1	-	CASSYSRGVTEAFF	TGTGCCAGCAGTTACTCGCGGGGGGTCACTGAAGCTTTCTTT
-	TRBV4-1	TRBJ2-3	-	CASSLIGTSTDTQYF	TGCGCCAGCAGCCTCATTGGTACTAGCACAGATACGCAGTATTTT
-	TRBV6-5	TRBJ1-5	few	CASSSAGDQPQHF	TGTGCCAGCAGTTCGGCAGGGGATCAGCCCCAGCATTTT
TRBD1	TRBV18	TRBJ2-1	-	CATHRDRGEGEQFF	TGTGCCACTCACCGGGACAGGGGCGAGGGTGAGCAGTTCTTC
TRBD1	TRBV24-1	TRBJ2-2	once	CATSITGGNGELFF	TGTGCCACCAGCATCACAGGGGGTAACGGGGAGCTGTTTTTT
TRBD1	TRBV2	TRBJ1-4	once	CASSGTGGNEKLFF	TGTGCCAGCAGTGGGACAGGTGGTAATGAAAAACTGTTTTTT
TRBD2	TRBV18	TRBJ2-7	-	CASSPRGGVYEQYF	TGTGCCAGCTCACCACGGGGGGGAGTTTACGAGCAGTACTTC
TRBD2	TRBV30	TRBJ2-3	once	CAWRGLAGTDTQYF	TGTGCCTGGAGGGGACTAGCGGGCACAGATACGCAGTATTTT
TRBD2	TRBV7-9	TRBJ2-1	many	CASSLVAGAEQFF	TGTGCCAGCAGCTTAGTTGCGGGAGCTGAGCAGTTCTTC
-	TRBV7-2	TRBJ2-2	-	CASRPHPRPEYTGELFF	TGTGCCAGCAGACCCCACCCGAGGCCAGAATACACCGGGGAGCTGTTTTTT
TRBD2	TRBV6-2/TRBV6-3	TRBJ2-1	-	CASSYNPGGRNEQFF	TGTGCCAGCAGTTACAATCCGGGGGGGAGGAATGAGCAGTTCTTC
-	TRBV20-1	TRBJ2-1	-	CSASREEEQFF	TGCAGTGCTAGTAGAGAAGAAGAGCAGTTCTTC
TRBD1	TRBV5-4	TRBJ2-5	-	CASSLKGTGDAETQYF	TGTGCCAGCAGCTTGAAAGGGACAGGGGACGCAGAGACCCAGTACTTC
TRBD2	TRBV27	TRBJ2-7	-	CATLAGVGEQYF	TGTGCCACCTTAGCGGGAGTGGGCGAGCAGTACTTC
-	TRBV11-2	TRBJ2-2	-	CASSLPGAPAGELFF	TGTGCCAGCAGCTTACCAGGGGCCCCCGCCGGGGAGCTGTTTTTT
-	TRBV12-3/TRBV12-4	TRBJ1-4	-	CASSLGRGRKLFF	TGTGCCAGCAGTTTGGGCAGGGGCAGAAAACTGTTTTTT
TRBD1	TRBV15	TRBJ2-2	-	CATSKQGASAGELFF	TGTGCCACCAGCAAACAGGGGGCGAGTGCCGGGGAGCTGTTTTTT
TRBD2	TRBV9	TRBJ2-3	-	CASSVEGTSGRVTDTQYF	TGTGCCAGCAGCGTAGAAGGGACTAGCGGGAGGGTCACAGATACGCAGTATTTT
-	TRBV19	TRBJ2-1	-	CASRSTSGNEQFF	TGTGCCAGTAGGTCCACCTCGGGGAATGAGCAGTTCTTC
-	TRBV30	TRBJ1-1	-	CAWSPQGGFTEAFF	TGTGCCTGGAGTCCCCAGGGTGGGTTCACTGAAGCTTTCTTT
TRBD1	TRBV7-9	TRBJ1-6	few	CASSLGDRAAPLHF	TGTGCCAGCAGCTTAGGCGACAGGGCCGCTCCCCTCCACTTT